Presented here are 30 T cell receptor beta chains from one specimen sequenced in a study of T cells in Graves' hyperthyroidism and ophthalmopathy. Amplification of TCR beta CDR3 regions used RNA as the template. When the TCR CDR3 underwent first-round RT-PCR, the HTBI primer set was used. TCRdb analysed the multiplex PCR reads with MiXCR anew, one entry per CDR3 protein. The sample lists approximately 400,000 distinct CDR3 sequences, approximately 15% occurring once. Sequencing was performed on blood. These receptors were taken from a woman between 18 and 29 years old with Graves' hyperthyroidism.

In this sample, this clonotype turned up a few times. The V and J genes are TRBV28 and TRBJ1-3; D not certain. V was clipped by 4 bases and J by 5 bases, with 6 bases between them. There are 12 residues in the CDR3. CDR1 MDHEN and CDR2 SYDVKM come from the germline V gene. The CDR3, as DNA: TGTGCCAGCAGTTATGCCAGAAACACCATATATTTT. Translation gives CASSYARNTIYF.

This clonotype has a count of ten or more. CDR3 residues: CSALSAEVYEQYF. The DNA for the CDR3 is TGCAGTGCTCTCTCAGCGGAAGTCTACGAGCAGTACTTC. This chain connects TRBV20-1 to TRBJ2-7, with D possibly TRBD2 on 5 matching bases. The germline V gene has CDR1 DFQATT and CDR2 SNEGSKA (reference sequence). This CDR3 is 13 amino acids long. The V gene lost 5 bases and the J gene lost 3 bases, with 14 bases spanning the gap.

The chain carries TRBV4-1 and TRBJ2-2; D is possibly TRBD1 (5 bases). Germline V gene sequence: CDR1 MGHRA, CDR2 YSYEKL. Trimming left V 8 bases short and J 1 base short, with 11 bases between. The CDR3 extends over 14 amino acids. The CDR3 coding sequence is TGCGCCAGCCGACAACAGGTGAACACCGGGGAGCTGTTTTTT. This translates into CASRQQVNTGELFF.

This clonotype was observed a few times. The chain carries TRBV7-6 and TRBJ2-3; 8 bases fit TRBD2. The CDR3 has 16 residues. Looked up from germline, CDR1 is SGHVS and CDR2 is FNYEAQ. The trim removed 5 bases at V and 1 base at J, leaving 8 bases unmatched. CDR3 region: CASSRGIGRGTDTQYF. CDR3 in DNA: TGTGCCAGCAGCCGTGGGATCGGGAGGGGCACAGATACGCAGTATTTT. The whole variable domain, remainder taken from reference TRBV7-6 and TRBJ2-3, is GAGVSQSPRYKVTKRGQDVALRCDPISGHVSLYWYRQALGQGPEFLTYFNYEAQQDKSGLPNDRFSAERPEGSISTLTIQRTEQRDSAMYRCASSRGIGRGTDTQYFGPGTRLTVL.

This clonotype appeared a few times. The V gene is TRBV29-1, the J gene TRBJ1-5, with D hard to call. CDR1 and CDR2 (germline): SQVTM, ANQGSEA. V was cut by 4 bases and J by 2 bases, with 12 bases left in between. The CDR3 length is 14 residues. CDR3: CSVVWARGNQPQHF. DNA for the CDR3: TGCAGCGTTGTCTGGGCCAGAGGCAATCAGCCCCAGCATTTT. The full variable domain, its missing parts supplied by reference TRBV29-1 and TRBJ1-5, is SAVISQKPSRDICQRGTSLTIQCQVDSQVTMMFWYRQQPGQSLTLIATANQGSEATYESGFVIDKFPISRPNLTFSTLTVSNMSPEDSSIYLCSVVWARGNQPQHFGDGTRLSIL.

This clonotype was observed a few times. CDR3 coding DNA: TGTGCCAGCAGCCCCCCGGCCTCAAACTACAATGAGCAGTTCTTC. Encoded protein: CASSPPASNYNEQFF. The chain recombines TRBV7-9 with TRBJ2-1, with unresolved D. Trimming stripped 5 bases from V and 3 bases from J, with 14 bases between. This CDR3 is 15 amino acids long. The germline V gene has CDR1 SEHNR and CDR2 FQNEAQ (reference sequence).

This clonotype was counted a few times. This rearrangement joins TRBV7-2 to TRBJ2-5; 11 bases match TRBD1. Germline assignment: CDR1 SGHTA and CDR2 FQGNSA. This CDR3 is 15 amino acids long. V gave up 5 bases and J gave up 2 bases; unmatched junction bases: 4. CDR3 DNA: TGTGCCAGCAGCCCCCGGGACAGGGGGCAAGAGACCCAGTACTTC. This codes for CASSPRDRGQETQYF.

This clonotype was detected only a few times. The chain uses TRBV10-3 and TRBJ2-7; D remains ambiguous. Looked up from germline, CDR1 is ENHRY and CDR2 is SYGVKD. V was pared by 5 bases and J by 1 base, with 9 bases between. The CDR3 extends over 13 amino acids. CDR3 amino acids: CAISTVGSYEQYF. The DNA for the CDR3 is TGTGCCATCAGTACAGTAGGGTCCTACGAGCAGTACTTC.

The V and J genes are TRBV10-2 and TRBJ1-6, with D possibly being TRBD1 (5 bases). Trimming left V 6 bases short and J 7 bases short, with 19 bases between. The CDR3 spans 16 residues. CDR1 and CDR2 from the germline V gene are WSHSY and SAAADI. This chain's CDR3 is CASRVDSATINSPLHF. For the CDR3, the DNA is TGCGCCAGCAGAGTTGACAGTGCCACTATCAATTCACCCCTCCACTTT.

There are a few counts of this clonotype. The J gene is TRBJ2-1, the V gene TRBV5-1, with D perhaps TRBD2 (5 bases). This CDR3 region has 15 residues. V was shortened by 0 bases and J by 1 base, with 8 bases between the two germline ends. CDR1 is SGHRS, CDR2 YFSETQ, per germline. CDR3 amino acids: CASSLVAQSYNEQFF. The DNA for the CDR3 is TGCGCCAGCAGCTTGGTAGCGCAATCCTACAATGAGCAGTTCTTC.

This chain connects TRBV6-1 to TRBJ1-3; 7 bases are a match to TRBD1. Germline assignment: CDR1 MNHNS and CDR2 SASEGT. V dropped 6 bases and J dropped 5; count of bases not matched to a gene: 7. The CDR3 covers 14 residues. CDR3 DNA sequence: TGTGCCAGCAGACGAGACAGGGACCGAAACACCATATATTTT. It translates to CASRRDRDRNTIYF.

As DNA, the CDR3 is TGTGCCAGCAATGGACAGGTTATCGATGAGCAGTTCTTC. As protein: CASNGQVIDEQFF. This chain connects TRBV25-1 to TRBJ2-1; 7 bases are a match to TRBD1. The CDR3 runs 13 residues. Per the germline V gene, CDR1 is MGHDK and CDR2 is SYGVNS. V lost 7 bases to trimming and J lost 8 bases; unmatched junction nucleotides: 8. Supplemented by reference TRBV25-1 and TRBJ2-1, the full variable domain reads EADIYQTPRYLVIGTGKKITLECSQTMGHDKMYWYQQDPGMELHLIHYSYGVNSTEKGDLSSESTVSRIRTEHFPLTLESARPSHTSQYLCASNGQVIDEQFFGPGTRLTVL.

This clonotype was observed a few times. The chain is built from TRBV27 and TRBJ2-2, with D perhaps being TRBD1 or TRBD2 (6 bases each). This CDR3 region has 14 residues. CDR1 MNHEY and CDR2 SMNVEV come from the germline V gene (reference sequence). With 6 bases removed from V and 8 bases from J, the gap between germline ends came to 16 bases. CDR3 sequence: CASRTPWGAGELFF. CDR3 coding DNA: TGTGCCAGCAGGACGCCTTGGGGGGCGGGGGAGCTGTTTTTT.

This clonotype was detected ten times or more. V usage is TRBV6-1 and J usage is TRBJ1-1; 10 bases align to TRBD1. Germline V CDR1 and CDR2: MNHNS, SASEGT. The CDR3 runs to 12 residues. With V trimmed by 7 bases and J by 10 bases, 6 bases remained unmatched. This CDR3 reads CASNRQGARAFF. Written as DNA, the CDR3 is TGTGCCAGCAACCGACAGGGGGCGAGAGCTTTCTTT.

Of note for this clonotype: This could be a read error, since a much larger clone is one nucleotide away. The chain has TRBV28 and TRBJ1-4; D gene uncertain. The CDR3 is 14 residues long. CDR1 MDHEN and CDR2 SYDVKM come from the germline V gene. Trimming cost V 4 bases and J 0 bases, with 6 bases left between them. The CDR3 reads CASSSPATNEKLFF. The CDR3 region has the DNA TGTGCCAGCAGTTCGCCGGCAACTAATGAAAAACTGTTTTTT.

This clonotype was found many times. This sequence joins TRBV20-1 and TRBJ1-1; 11 bases are a match to TRBD1. The V and J ends lost 5 bases and 3 bases, in that order; junction bases with no gene match: 8. CDR3 size: 15 residues. The germline gives CDR1 DFQATT, CDR2 SNEGSKA (reference sequence). The DNA for the CDR3 is TGCAGTGCTCACGGTGGACAGGGGGCGGACACTGAAGCTTTCTTT. It codes for CSAHGGQGADTEAFF.

This chain connects TRBV9 to TRBJ2-2; 7 bases are shared with TRBD2. Germline CDR1 is SGDLS and CDR2 is YYNGEE. V gave up 0 bases and J gave up 0 bases; unmatched junction bases: 8. The CDR3 contains 18 residues. CDR3 bases: TGTGCCAGCAGCGTAGCCCCCCTGACTAGCCCGAACACCGGGGAGCTGTTTTTT. The encoded protein is CASSVAPLTSPNTGELFF. The full variable domain, rest sourced from reference TRBV9 and TRBJ2-2, is DSGVTQTPKHLITATGQRVTLRCSPRSGDLSVYWYQQSLDQGLQFLIQYYNGEERAKGNILERFSAQQFPDLHSELNLSSLELGDSALYFCASSVAPLTSPNTGELFFGEGSRLTVL.

This clonotype was picked up many times. The chain combines TRBV4-2 with TRBJ2-7; tentatively, D is TRBD2 (5 bases). The CDR3 is made up of 16 amino acids. The V end was cut by 3 bases, the J end by 0 bases, with 15 bases between. The germline CDR1 and CDR2 sequences are LGHNA and YNFKEQ. The CDR3 DNA reads as TGTGCCAGCAGCCAGGAGGCGACGAGATACTCCTACGAGCAGTACTTC. Translation gives CASSQEATRYSYEQYF.

The rearrangement links TRBV10-2 to TRBJ2-1; 11 bases match TRBD2. Trimming took 7 bases from V and 9 from J; bases not matched to a gene: 14. The CDR3 loop spans 16 amino acids. Germline values: CDR1 WSHSY, CDR2 SAAADI. This chain's CDR3 is CASTIWISGRVGEQFF. CDR3 DNA: TGCGCCAGCACAATTTGGATTAGCGGGAGGGTCGGTGAGCAGTTCTTC.

This clonotype was seen many times. The gene calls are TRBV20-1 and TRBJ1-2; D is ambiguous. The ends were cut back, 4 bases at V and 4 bases at J, with 10 bases in the middle. CDR1 and CDR2 (germline): DFQATT, SNEGSKA (reference sequence). The CDR3 sequence is 12 residues long. The CDR3 nucleotides read TGCAGTGCTATTTATACCCTCTATGGCTACACCTTC. Its protein is CSAIYTLYGYTF.

The genes are TRBV6-1 and TRBJ1-4, with TRBD1 as a possible D gene (6 bases). Trimming shortened V by 7 bases and J by 7 bases, and 13 bases separated the two germline ends. CDR3 length equals 13 residues. Germline V CDR1 and CDR2: MNHNS, SASEGT. The CDR3 DNA reads TGTGCCAGCAAAGGGACAAGCCGTGAAAAACTGTTTTTT. This sequence encodes CASKGTSREKLFF.

CDR3 nucleotides: TGTGCCAGCAGCCCTTTGCCGGGACTAGCGGGAGGAACTAGCACAGATACGCAGTATTTT. It translates to CASSPLPGLAGGTSTDTQYF. The chain combines TRBV7-3 with TRBJ2-3; 15 bases align to TRBD2. Trimming took 5 bases from V and 0 from J; bases not matched to a gene: 12. CDR3 length: 20 amino acids. Germline CDR1 and CDR2: SGHTA and FQGTGA.

The sample holds a few counts of this clonotype. The chain carries TRBV2 and TRBJ2-7; perhaps D is TRBD1 or TRBD2 (6 bases each). The V gene lost 8 bases and the J gene lost 2 bases, with 13 bases spanning the gap. The germline V gene encodes CDR1 SNHLY and CDR2 FYNNEI. CDR3 length equals 13 residues. The CDR3 coding sequence is TGTGCCAGCGAGGGGGGAAATACCTACGAGCAGTACTTC. As protein: CASEGGNTYEQYF.

The V call is TRBV27, the J call TRBJ2-3, with D perhaps TRBD1 (6 bases). This CDR3 has 14 amino acids. From germline, CDR1 is MNHEY and CDR2 SMNVEV (reference sequence). V dropped 7 bases and J dropped 1 base, with 12 bases sitting between them. The CDR3 spells CASNRDIRTDTQYF. CDR3 DNA: TGTGCCAGCAACCGGGACATTCGCACAGATACGCAGTATTTT.

This clonotype was seen repeatedly, ten times or more. The V call is TRBV5-8, the J call TRBJ2-7; TRBD2 matches at 7 bases. The CDR3 length is 15 residues. The V and J ends lost 0 bases and 4 bases, in that order; junction bases with no gene match: 7. CDR1 is SGHTS, CDR2 YDEGEE, per germline. The CDR3 sequence: CASSLEAGPLYEQYF. Written as DNA, the CDR3 is TGTGCCAGCAGCTTGGAAGCGGGACCTCTTTACGAGCAGTACTTC.

The chain couples TRBV28 to TRBJ2-1; 9 bases are a match to TRBD1. The CDR3 sequence is 14 residues long. Germline loops: CDR1 MDHEN, CDR2 SYDVKM. Trimming removed 3 bases from V and 10 bases from J; junction bases left unmatched: 7. CDR3 protein: CASSFGGQGIEQFF. CDR3 nucleotide sequence: TGTGCCAGCAGTTTTGGGGGACAGGGCATCGAGCAGTTCTTC.

This clonotype was seen at least ten times. V usage is TRBV15 and J usage is TRBJ2-1; no definite D call. V was pared by 0 bases and J by 8 bases, with 32 bases between. The CDR3 contains 21 residues. Germline V gene lookup returns CDR1 LNHNV and CDR2 YYDKDF (reference sequence). The CDR3 protein is CATSRDFLRLVGSAIIDEQFF. The CDR3 DNA reads as TGTGCCACCAGCAGAGATTTTCTGAGGCTAGTTGGTTCGGCGATTATTGATGAGCAGTTCTTC. The full variable domain, with the rest looked up from reference TRBV15 and TRBJ2-1, is DAMVIQNPRYQVTQFGKPVTLSCSQTLNHNVMYWYQQKSSQAPKLLFHYYDKDFNNEADTPDNFQSRRPNTSFCFLDIRSPGLGDTAMYLCATSRDFLRLVGSAIIDEQFFGPGTRLTVL.

As to this clonotype: Being one base from a much bigger clone, this may be a read error. This chain connects TRBV6-1 to TRBJ1-2; D gene uncertain. V dropped 1 base and J dropped 4 bases, with 10 bases sitting between them. Germline lookup yields CDR1 MNHNS and CDR2 SASEGT. The CDR3 has 14 amino acids. CDR3 bases: TGTGCCAGCAGTGAAGTCAGACGGACCTATGGCTACACCTTC. Its protein product is CASSEVRRTYGYTF.

Regarding this clonotype: A much larger clone sits a single nucleotide away, making a read error possible. The chain couples TRBV6-5 to TRBJ1-1, with D unclear. Per the germline V gene, CDR1 is MNHEY and CDR2 is SVGAGI. This CDR3 is 14 amino acids long. V lost 2 bases and J lost 1, with 8 bases in between. CDR3 nucleotides: TGTGCCAGCAGTTACGCGATGGCGAACACTGAAGCTTTCTTT. Its translation: CASSYAMANTEAFF.

At least ten counts were recorded for this clonotype. The J gene is TRBJ1-2, the V gene TRBV5-6; D remains unclear. The ends were cut back, 1 base at V and 7 bases at J, with 8 bases in the middle. The CDR3 consists of 12 residues. Germline values: CDR1 SGHDT, CDR2 YYEEEE. CDR3 in DNA: TGTGCCAGCAGCTTGTCGTGGTCTGGCTACACCTTC. Translating it yields CASSLSWSGYTF.